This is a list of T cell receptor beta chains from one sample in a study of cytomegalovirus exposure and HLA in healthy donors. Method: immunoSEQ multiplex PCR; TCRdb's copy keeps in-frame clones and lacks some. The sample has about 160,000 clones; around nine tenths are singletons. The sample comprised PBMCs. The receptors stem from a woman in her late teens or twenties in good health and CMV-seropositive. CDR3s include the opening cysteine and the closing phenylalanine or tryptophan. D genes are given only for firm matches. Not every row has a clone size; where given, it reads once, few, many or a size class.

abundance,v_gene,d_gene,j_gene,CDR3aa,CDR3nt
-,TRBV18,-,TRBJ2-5,CASSPPSPDSQETQYF,TGTGCCAGCTCACCACCATCCCCGGACAGCCAAGAGACCCAGTACTTC
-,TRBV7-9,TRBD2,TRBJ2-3,CASSPLTGGNYF,TGTGCCAGCAGCCCCCTAACGGGAGGCAATTATTTT
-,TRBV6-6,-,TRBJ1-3,CASSGGQGHTIYF,TGTGCCAGCAGTGGGGGACAAGGGCACACCATATATTTT
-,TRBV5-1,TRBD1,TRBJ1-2,CASSLVSQGEGYTF,TGCGCCAGCAGCTTGGTCAGTCAGGGGGAAGGCTACACCTTC
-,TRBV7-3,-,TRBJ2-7,CASSFIRGHEQYF,TGTGCCAGCAGCTTCATCAGGGGACACGAGCAGTACTTC
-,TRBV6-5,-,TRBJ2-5,CASRPAGKQETQYF,TGTGCCAGCAGACCAGCGGGTAAACAAGAGACCCAGTACTTC
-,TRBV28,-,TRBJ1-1,CASSLIGRGTEAFF,TGTGCCAGCAGTTTAATCGGCAGGGGTACTGAAGCTTTCTTT
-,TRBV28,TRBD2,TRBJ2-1,CASSFRLAGVNNEQFF,TGTGCCAGCAGTTTTCGACTAGCGGGAGTGAACAATGAGCAGTTCTTC
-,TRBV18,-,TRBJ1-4,CASSPKSTTNEKLFF,TGTGCCAGCTCACCGAAGAGTACAACTAATGAAAAACTGTTTTTT
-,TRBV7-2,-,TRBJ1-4,CASSPTRQLTEKLFF,TGTGCCAGCAGCCCTACCCGACAGCTGACCGAAAAACTGTTTTTT
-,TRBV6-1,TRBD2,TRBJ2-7,CASRDSGREYEQYF,TGTGCCAGCAGGGATAGCGGGAGAGAATACGAGCAGTACTTC
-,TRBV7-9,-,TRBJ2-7,CASSLVGFRGTAYEQYF,TGTGCCAGCAGCTTAGTCGGTTTTAGGGGGACCGCCTACGAGCAGTACTTC
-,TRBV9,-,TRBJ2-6,CASSVAPTSGANVLTF,TGTGCCAGCAGCGTAGCTCCCACTTCTGGGGCCAACGTCCTGACTTTC
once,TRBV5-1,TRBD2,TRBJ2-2,CASRTLAGLNTGELFF,TGCGCCAGCAGAACACTAGCGGGACTAAACACCGGGGAGCTGTTTTTT
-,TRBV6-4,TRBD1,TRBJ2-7,CASRETGPTTYEQYF,TGTGCCAGCAGGGAGACAGGGCCTACTACCTACGAGCAGTACTTC
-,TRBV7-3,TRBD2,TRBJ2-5,CASSYGLAAYQETQYF,TGTGCCAGCAGCTACGGACTAGCGGCGTACCAAGAGACCCAGTACTTC
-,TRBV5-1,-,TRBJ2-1,CASSLAWTSYNEQFF,TGCGCCAGCAGCTTGGCCTGGACTTCCTACAATGAGCAGTTCTTC
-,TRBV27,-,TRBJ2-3,CASSFRHVSTDTQYF,TGTGCCAGCAGTTTCCGACACGTTAGCACAGATACGCAGTATTTT
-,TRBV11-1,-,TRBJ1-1,CASSFDRHTEAFF,TGTGCCAGCAGCTTCGACAGACACACTGAAGCTTTCTTT
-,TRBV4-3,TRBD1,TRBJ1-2,CASSQEWQGGYGYTF,TGCGCCAGCAGCCAAGAATGGCAGGGGGGCTATGGCTACACCTTC
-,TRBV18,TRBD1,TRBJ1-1,CASSPYRGRNTEAFF,TGTGCCAGCTCACCTTACAGGGGAAGGAACACTGAAGCTTTCTTT
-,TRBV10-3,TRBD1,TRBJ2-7,CAISPGTGVYEQYF,TGTGCCATCAGTCCCGGGACAGGGGTCTACGAGCAGTACTTC
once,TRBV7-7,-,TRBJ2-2,CASSLSGFGELFF,TGTGCTAGCAGCTTGTCAGGGTTCGGGGAGCTGTTTTTT
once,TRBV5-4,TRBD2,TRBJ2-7,CASSQLAGVTDEQYF,TGTGCCAGCAGCCAACTAGCGGGAGTAACCGACGAGCAGTACTTC
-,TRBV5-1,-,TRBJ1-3,CASSPASSGNTIYF,TGCGCCAGCAGTCCAGCTAGCTCTGGAAACACCATATATTTT
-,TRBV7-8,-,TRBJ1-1,CASSFGGALTEAFF,TGTGCCAGCAGCTTCGGGGGGGCTCTAACTGAAGCTTTCTTT
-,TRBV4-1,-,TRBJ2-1,CASSQEPGLYNEQFF,TGCGCCAGCAGCCAAGAACCCGGACTATACAATGAGCAGTTCTTC
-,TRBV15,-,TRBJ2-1,CATSRQTRNLYNEQFF,TGTGCCACCAGCAGACAGACACGCAATCTATACAATGAGCAGTTCTTC
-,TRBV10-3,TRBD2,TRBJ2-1,CAITPSGDHNEQFF,TGTGCCATCACGCCTAGCGGGGATCACAATGAGCAGTTCTTC
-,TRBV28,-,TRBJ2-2,CASRPGGTPNTGELFF,TGTGCCAGCAGACCCGGCGGGACCCCTAACACCGGGGAGCTGTTTTTT
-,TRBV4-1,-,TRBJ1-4,CASSQEFSTGEKLFF,TGCGCCAGCAGCCAAGAGTTTAGCACCGGTGAAAAACTGTTTTTT
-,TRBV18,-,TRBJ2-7,CASSPPTGTYEQYF,TGTGCCAGCTCACCACCGACAGGAACTTACGAGCAGTACTTC
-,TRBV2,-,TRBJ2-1,CASKDPGSYNEQFF,TGTGCCAGCAAGGACCCGGGATCCTACAATGAGCAGTTCTTC
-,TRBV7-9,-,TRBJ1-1,CASRQTNTEAFF,TGTGCCAGCAGACAGACGAACACTGAAGCTTTCTTT
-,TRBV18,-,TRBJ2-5,CASSPQQGRRETQYF,TGTGCCAGCTCACCCCAACAGGGACGGAGGGAGACCCAGTACTTC
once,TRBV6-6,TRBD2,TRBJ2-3,CASSYGGGPWSTQYF,TGTGCCAGCAGTTACGGGGGAGGGCCGTGGAGTACGCAGTATTTT
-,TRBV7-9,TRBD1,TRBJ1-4,CASSRTGIAEKLFF,TGTGCCAGCAGCAGGACAGGGATTGCTGAAAAACTGTTTTTT
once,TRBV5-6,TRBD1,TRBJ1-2,CASIGTGHGYTF,TGTGCCAGCATTGGGACAGGGCATGGCTACACCTTC
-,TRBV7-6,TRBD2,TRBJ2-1,CASSRIGGEGPYNEQFF,TGTGCCAGCAGCCGAATCGGGGGGGAGGGACCCTACAATGAGCAGTTCTTC
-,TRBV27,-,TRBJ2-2,CASSLSRRGRLTGELFF,TGTGCCAGCAGTTTAAGCCGGCGGGGACGTTTGACCGGGGAGCTGTTTTTT
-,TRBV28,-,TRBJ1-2,CASRYLGGHSYGYTF,TGTGCCAGCCGATACTTGGGCGGACACAGCTATGGCTACACCTTC
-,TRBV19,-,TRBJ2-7,CASSISSTYEQYF,TGTGCCAGTAGTATTTCCAGTACCTACGAGCAGTACTTC
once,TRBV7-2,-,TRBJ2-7,CASSGSGFAYEQYF,TGTGCCAGCAGCGGATCAGGGTTCGCCTACGAGCAGTACTTC
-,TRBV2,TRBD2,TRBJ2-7,CASRWASGSNEQYF,TGTGCCAGTAGATGGGCTAGCGGGAGTAACGAGCAGTACTTC
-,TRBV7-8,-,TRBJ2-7,CASSLARGPTTGSQNYEQYF,TGTGCCAGCAGCTTAGCGCGGGGTCCGACTACCGGGTCTCAGAATTACGAGCAGTACTTC
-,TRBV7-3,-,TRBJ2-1,CASSLDRLNEQFF,TGTGCCAGCAGCTTGGACAGATTGAATGAGCAGTTCTTC
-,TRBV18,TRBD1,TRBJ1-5,CASSPSGQVSNQPQHF,TGTGCCAGCTCACCAAGCGGACAGGTTAGCAATCAGCCCCAGCATTTT